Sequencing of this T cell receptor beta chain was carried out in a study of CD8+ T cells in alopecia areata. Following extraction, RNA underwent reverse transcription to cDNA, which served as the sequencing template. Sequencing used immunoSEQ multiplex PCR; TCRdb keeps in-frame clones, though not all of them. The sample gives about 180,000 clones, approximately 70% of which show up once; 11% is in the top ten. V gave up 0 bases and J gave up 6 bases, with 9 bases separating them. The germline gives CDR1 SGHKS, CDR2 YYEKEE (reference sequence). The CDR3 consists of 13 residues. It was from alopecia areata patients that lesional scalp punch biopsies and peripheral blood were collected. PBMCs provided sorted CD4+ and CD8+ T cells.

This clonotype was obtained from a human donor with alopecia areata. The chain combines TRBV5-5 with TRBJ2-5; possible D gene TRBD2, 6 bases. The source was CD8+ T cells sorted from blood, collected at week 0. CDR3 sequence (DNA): TGTGCCAGCAGCTTGGGGCGGGACCAGACCCAGTACTTC. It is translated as CASSLGRDQTQYF.